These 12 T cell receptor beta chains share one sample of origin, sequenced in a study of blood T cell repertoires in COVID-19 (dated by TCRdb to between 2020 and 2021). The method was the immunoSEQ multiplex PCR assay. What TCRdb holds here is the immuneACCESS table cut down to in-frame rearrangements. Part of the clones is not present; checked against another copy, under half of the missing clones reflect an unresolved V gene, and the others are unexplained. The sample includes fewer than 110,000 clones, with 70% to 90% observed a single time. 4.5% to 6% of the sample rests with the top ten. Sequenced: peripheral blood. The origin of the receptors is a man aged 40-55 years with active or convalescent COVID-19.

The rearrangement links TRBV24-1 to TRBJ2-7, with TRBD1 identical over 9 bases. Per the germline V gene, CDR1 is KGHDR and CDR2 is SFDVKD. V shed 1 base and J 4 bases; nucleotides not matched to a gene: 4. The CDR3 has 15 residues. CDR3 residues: CATSDFTGGEYEQYF. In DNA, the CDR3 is TGTGCCACCAGTGATTTCACAGGGGGCGAATACGAGCAGTACTTC.

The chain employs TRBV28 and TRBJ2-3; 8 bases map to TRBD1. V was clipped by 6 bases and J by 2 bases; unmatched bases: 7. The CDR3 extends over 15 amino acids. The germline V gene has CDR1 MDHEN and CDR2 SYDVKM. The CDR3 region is CASRTGAIYTDTQYF. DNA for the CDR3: TGTGCCAGCAGGACAGGGGCGATTTACACAGATACGCAGTATTTT.

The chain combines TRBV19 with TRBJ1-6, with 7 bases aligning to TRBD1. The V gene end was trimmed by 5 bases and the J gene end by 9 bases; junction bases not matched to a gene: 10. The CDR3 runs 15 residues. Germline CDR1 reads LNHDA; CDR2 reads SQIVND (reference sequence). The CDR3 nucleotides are TGTGCCAGTAGTGCCAATGGACAGGTGGCTTCACCCCTCCACTTT. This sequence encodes CASSANGQVASPLHF.

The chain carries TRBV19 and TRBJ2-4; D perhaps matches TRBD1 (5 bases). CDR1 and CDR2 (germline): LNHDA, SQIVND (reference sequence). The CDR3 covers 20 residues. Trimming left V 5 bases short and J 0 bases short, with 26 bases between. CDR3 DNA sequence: TGTGCCAGTAGTGTTGATCTGGACACGACTCCTACCTTAGCCAAAAACATTCAGTACTTC. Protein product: CASSVDLDTTPTLAKNIQYF.

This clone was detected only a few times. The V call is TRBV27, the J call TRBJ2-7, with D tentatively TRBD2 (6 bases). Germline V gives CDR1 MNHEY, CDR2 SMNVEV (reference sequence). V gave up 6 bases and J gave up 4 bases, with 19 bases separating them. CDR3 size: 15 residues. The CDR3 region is CASSRRPGLDYEQYF. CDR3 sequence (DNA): TGTGCCAGCAGCCGCAGGCCGGGACTTGATTACGAGCAGTACTTC.

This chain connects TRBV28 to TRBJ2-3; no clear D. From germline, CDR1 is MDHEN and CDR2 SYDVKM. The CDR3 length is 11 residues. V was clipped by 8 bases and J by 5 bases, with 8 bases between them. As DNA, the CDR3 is TGTGCCAGCCCGAGTAAAGATACGCAGTATTTT. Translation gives CASPSKDTQYF.

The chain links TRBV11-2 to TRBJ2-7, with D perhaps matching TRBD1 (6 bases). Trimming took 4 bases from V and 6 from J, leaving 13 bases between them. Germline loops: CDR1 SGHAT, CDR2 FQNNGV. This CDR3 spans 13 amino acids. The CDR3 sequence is CASSSHVGGEQYF. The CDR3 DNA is TGTGCCAGCAGCTCTCATGTAGGGGGCGAGCAGTACTTC.

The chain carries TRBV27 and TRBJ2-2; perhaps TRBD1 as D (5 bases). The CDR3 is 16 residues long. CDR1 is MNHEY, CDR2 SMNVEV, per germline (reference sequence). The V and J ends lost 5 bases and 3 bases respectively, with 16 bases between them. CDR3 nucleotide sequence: TGTGCCAGCAGTGTTACAGGATTTTTCCACACCGGGGAGCTGTTTTTT. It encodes CASSVTGFFHTGELFF.

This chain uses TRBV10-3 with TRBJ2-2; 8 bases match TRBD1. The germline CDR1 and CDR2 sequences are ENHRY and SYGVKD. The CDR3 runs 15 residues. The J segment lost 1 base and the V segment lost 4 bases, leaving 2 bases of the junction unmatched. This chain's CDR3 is CAISVQGGNTGELFF. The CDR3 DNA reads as TGTGCCATCAGTGTACAGGGGGGGAACACCGGGGAGCTGTTTTTT.

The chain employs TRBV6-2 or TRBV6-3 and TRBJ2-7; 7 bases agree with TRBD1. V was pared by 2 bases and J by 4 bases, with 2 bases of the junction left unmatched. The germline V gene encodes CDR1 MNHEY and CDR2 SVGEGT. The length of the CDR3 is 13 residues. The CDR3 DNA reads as TGTGCCAGCAGTTACAGGGGGCAATACGAGCAGTACTTC. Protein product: CASSYRGQYEQYF.

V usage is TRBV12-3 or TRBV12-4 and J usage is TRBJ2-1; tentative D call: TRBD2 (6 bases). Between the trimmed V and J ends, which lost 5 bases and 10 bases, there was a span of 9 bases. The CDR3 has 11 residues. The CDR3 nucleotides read TGTGCCAGCAGTACTCTAGCGGAGCAGTTCTTC. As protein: CASSTLAEQFF.

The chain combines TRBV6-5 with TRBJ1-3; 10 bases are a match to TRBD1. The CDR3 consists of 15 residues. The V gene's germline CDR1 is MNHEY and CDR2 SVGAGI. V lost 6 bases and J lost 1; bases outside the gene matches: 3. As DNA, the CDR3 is TGTGCCAGCAGCAGACAGGGGGCTTCTGGAAACACCATATATTTT. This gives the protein CASSRQGASGNTIYF.